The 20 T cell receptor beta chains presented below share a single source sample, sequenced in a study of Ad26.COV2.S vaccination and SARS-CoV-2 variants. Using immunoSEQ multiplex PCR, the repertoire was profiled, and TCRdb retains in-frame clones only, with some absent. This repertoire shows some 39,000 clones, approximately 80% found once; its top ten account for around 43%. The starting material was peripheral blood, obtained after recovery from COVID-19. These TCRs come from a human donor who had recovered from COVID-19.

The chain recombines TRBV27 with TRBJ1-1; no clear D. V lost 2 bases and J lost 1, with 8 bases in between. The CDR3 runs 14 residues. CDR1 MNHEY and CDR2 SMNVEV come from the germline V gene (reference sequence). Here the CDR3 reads CASSLIGENTEAFF. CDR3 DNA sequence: TGTGCCAGCAGTTTAATAGGAGAGAACACTGAAGCTTTCTTT.

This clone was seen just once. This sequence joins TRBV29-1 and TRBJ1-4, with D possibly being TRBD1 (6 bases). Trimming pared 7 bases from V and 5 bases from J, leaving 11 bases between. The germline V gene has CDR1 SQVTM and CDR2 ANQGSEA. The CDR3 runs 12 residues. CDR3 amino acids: CSAQGQNEKLFF. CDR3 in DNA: TGCAGCGCACAGGGCCAGAATGAAAAACTGTTTTTT.

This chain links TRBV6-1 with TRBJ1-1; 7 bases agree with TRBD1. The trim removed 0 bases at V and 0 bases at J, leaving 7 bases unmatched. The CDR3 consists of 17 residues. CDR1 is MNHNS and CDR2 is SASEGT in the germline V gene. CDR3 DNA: TGTGCCAGCAGTGAAGCTCCGGGACAGTTGTTGAACACTGAAGCTTTCTTT. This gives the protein CASSEAPGQLLNTEAFF.

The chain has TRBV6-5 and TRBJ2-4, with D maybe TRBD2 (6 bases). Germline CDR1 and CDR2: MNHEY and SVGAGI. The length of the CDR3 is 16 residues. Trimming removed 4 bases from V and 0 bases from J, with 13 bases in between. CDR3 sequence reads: CASSWVAELAKNIQYF. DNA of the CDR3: TGTGCCAGCAGTTGGGTAGCGGAACTAGCCAAAAACATTCAGTACTTC.

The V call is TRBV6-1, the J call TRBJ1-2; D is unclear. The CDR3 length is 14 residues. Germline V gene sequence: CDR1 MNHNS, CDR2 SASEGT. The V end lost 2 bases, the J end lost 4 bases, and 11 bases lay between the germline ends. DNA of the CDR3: TGTGCCAGCAGTGAAATAATAGGAAGCTATGGCTACACCTTC. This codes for CASSEIIGSYGYTF.

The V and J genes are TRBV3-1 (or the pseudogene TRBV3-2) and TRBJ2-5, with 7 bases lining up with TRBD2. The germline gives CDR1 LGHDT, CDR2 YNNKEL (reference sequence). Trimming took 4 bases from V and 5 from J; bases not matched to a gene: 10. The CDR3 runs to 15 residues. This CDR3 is CASSPSGSGLETQYF. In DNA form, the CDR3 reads TGTGCCAGCAGCCCTTCCGGTAGCGGGCTGGAGACCCAGTACTTC.

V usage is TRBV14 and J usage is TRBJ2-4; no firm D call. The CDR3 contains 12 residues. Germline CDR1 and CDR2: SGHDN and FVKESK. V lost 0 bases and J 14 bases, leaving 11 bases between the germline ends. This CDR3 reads CASSQDPLKKYF. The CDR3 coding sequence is TGTGCCAGCAGCCAAGACCCCTTAAAGAAGTACTTC.

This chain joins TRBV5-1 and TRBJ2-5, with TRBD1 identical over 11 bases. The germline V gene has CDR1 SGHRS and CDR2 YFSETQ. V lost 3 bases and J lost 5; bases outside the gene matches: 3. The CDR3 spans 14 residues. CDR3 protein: CASSSGQGAETQYF. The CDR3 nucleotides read TGCGCCAGCAGCTCCGGACAGGGGGCTGAGACCCAGTACTTC.

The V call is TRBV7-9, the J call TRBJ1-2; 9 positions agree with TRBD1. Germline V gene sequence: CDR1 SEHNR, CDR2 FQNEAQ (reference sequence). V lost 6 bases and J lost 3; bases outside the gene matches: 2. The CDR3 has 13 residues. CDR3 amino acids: CASSDRGDYGYTF. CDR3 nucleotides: TGTGCCAGCAGTGACAGGGGGGACTATGGCTACACCTTC.

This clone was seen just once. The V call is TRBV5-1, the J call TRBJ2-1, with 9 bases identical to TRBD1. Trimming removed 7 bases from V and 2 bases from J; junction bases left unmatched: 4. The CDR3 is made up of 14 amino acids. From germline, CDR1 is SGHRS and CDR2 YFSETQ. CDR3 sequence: CASSRQGAYNEQFF. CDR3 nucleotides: TGCGCCAGCTCCAGACAGGGGGCCTACAATGAGCAGTTCTTC.

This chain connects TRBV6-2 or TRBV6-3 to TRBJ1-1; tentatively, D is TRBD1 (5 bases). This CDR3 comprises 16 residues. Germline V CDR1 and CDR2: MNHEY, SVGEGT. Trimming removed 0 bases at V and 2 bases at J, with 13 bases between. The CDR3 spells CASSYSAGGVNTEAFF. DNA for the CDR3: TGTGCCAGCAGTTACTCGGCAGGAGGGGTAAACACTGAAGCTTTCTTT.

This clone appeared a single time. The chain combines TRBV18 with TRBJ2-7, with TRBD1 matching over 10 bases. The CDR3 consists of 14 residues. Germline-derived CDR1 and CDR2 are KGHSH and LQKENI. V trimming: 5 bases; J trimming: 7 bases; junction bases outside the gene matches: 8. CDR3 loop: CASSTGQGKGEQYV. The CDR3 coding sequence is TGTGCCAGCTCAACGGGACAGGGGAAAGGAGAGCAGTACGTC.

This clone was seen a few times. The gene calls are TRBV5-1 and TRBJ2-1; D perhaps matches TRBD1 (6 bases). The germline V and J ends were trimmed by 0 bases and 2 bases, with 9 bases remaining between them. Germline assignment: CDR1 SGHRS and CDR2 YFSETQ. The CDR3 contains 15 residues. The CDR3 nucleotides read TGCGCCAGCAGCTTGGGGGACACGACCTACAATGAGCAGTTCTTC. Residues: CASSLGDTTYNEQFF. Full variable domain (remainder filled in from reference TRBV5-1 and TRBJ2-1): KAGVTQTPRYLIKTRGQQVTLSCSPISGHRSVSWYQQTPGQGLQFLFEYFSETQRNKGNFPGRFSGRQFSNSRSEMNVSTLELGDSALYLCASSLGDTTYNEQFFGPGTRLTVL.

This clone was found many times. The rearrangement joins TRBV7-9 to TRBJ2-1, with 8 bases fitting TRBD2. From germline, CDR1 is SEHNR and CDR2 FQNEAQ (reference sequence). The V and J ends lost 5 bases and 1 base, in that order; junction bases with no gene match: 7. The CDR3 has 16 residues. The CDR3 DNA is TGTGCCAGCAGCCCTCAGCGGGGGTCATCCTACAATGAGCAGTTCTTC. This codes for CASSPQRGSSYNEQFF.

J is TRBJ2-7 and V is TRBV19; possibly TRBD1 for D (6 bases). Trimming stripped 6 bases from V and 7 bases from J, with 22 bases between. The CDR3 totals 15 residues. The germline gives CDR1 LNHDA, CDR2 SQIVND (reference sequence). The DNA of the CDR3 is TGTGCCAGTAGCCCGGAGTTACACAGGGTATGGGAGCAGTACTTC. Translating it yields CASSPELHRVWEQYF.

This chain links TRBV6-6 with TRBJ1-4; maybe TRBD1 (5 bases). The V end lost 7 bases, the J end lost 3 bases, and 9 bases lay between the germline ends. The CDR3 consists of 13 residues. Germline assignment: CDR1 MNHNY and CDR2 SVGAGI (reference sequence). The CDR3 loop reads CASTGTANEKLFF. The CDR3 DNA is TGTGCCAGCACCGGGACGGCTAATGAAAAACTGTTTTTT.

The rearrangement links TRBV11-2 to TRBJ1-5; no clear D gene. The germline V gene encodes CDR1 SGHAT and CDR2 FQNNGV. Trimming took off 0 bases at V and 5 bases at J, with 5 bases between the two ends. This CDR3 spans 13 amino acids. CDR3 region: CASSLELDQPQHF. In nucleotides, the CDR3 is TGTGCCAGCAGCTTAGAGTTGGATCAGCCCCAGCATTTT.

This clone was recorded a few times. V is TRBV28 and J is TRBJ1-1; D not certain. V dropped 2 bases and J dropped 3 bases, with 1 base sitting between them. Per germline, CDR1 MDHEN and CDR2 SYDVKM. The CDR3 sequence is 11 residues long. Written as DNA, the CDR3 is TGTGCCAGCAGTTTAGACACTGAAGCTTTCTTT. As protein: CASSLDTEAFF.

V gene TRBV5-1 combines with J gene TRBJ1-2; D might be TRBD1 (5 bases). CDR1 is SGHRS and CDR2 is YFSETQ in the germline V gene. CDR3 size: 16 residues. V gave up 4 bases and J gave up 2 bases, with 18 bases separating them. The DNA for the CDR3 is TGCGCCAGCAGCCCTGGTGCCGACAGATTCAACTATGGCTACACCTTC. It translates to CASSPGADRFNYGYTF.

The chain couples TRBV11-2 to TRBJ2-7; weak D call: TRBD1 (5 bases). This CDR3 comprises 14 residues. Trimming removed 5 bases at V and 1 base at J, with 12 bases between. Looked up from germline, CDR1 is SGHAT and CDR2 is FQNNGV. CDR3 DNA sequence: TGTGCCAGCAGCCCCGACAGCTTTTCCTACGAGCAGTACTTC. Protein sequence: CASSPDSFSYEQYF.